This T cell receptor (beta chain) was sequenced during a study of beta chain features in type 1 diabetes. Study in general: The study found patients and healthy donors alike in age, gender and cell yields. General study points: Using cDNA template may skew counts toward highly expressing activated cells. Comparison showed that naive, central memory and Treg TCRB repertoires appeared more similar among patients than among healthy donors.

The germline V and J ends were trimmed by 4 bases and 6 bases, with 23 bases remaining between them. The CDR3 spans 17 residues. CDR1 is MNHEY, CDR2 SMNVEV, per germline (reference sequence). The isolated RNA, all of it, was reverse transcribed, so expressed TCRB transcripts were what got sequenced. Clones were read by immunoSEQ multiplex PCR, and TCRdb kept only the in-frame ones, dropping some. The sample has some 44,000 clones, about 50% seen once. Only a few counts were recorded for this clone. The antigen is unknown. Sequences were obtained from stem cell memory CD4+ T cells from blood. The V and J genes are TRBV27 and TRBJ2-3, with D tentatively TRBD2 (6 bases). The receptor comes from a woman aged 25 to 39 in good health. CDR3 residues: CASSSHLLASQWDTQYF. CDR3 sequence (DNA): TGTGCCAGCAGTTCCCACTTACTAGCTTCCCAGTGGGATACGCAGTATTTT.